These 31 T cell receptor beta chains share one sample of origin, sequenced in a study of metastatic and nonmetastatic thyroid tumors. TCRdb reanalyzed the PCR reads via MiXCR. The sample shows tens of thousands of clones, about 12% of them seen only once. The entire patient cohort was treatment-naive prior to thyroid surgery. Sample: blood. The receptor set was obtained from a female donor with papillary thyroid cancer or a benign thyroid nodule (not recorded which). Some clones in this sample may be carry-over from other donors' samples.

The rearrangement links TRBV11-2 to TRBJ2-7, with 7 bases that match TRBD2. Germline-derived CDR1 and CDR2 are SGHAT and FQNNGV. The CDR3 totals 14 residues. CDR3 DNA: TGTGCAAGAAGCTCAGACAGCGGGGCACTCGAGCAGTACTTC. Amino acids: CARSSDSGALEQYF.

This clone was seen many times. CDR3 coding DNA: TGCGCCAGCAGTTTGCCCCGGAATGGACAGGGGTCCTACAATGAGCAGTTCTTC. Translating gives CASSLPRNGQGSYNEQFF. This chain connects TRBV5-1 to TRBJ2-1; TRBD1 agrees at 9 bases. The CDR3 loop spans 18 amino acids. V gave up 5 bases and J gave up 1 base; unmatched junction bases: 13. Per the germline V gene, CDR1 is SGHRS and CDR2 is YFSETQ.

This clone occurred many times. The rearrangement uses TRBV29-1 and TRBJ1-1, with a weak D call TRBD1 (6 bases). Germline V gene sequence: CDR1 SQVTM, CDR2 ANQGSEA. This CDR3 spans 15 amino acids. The germline V and J ends were trimmed by 4 bases and 0 bases, with 15 bases remaining between them. The CDR3 region is CSVAQGSDMNTEAFF. The CDR3, as DNA: TGCAGCGTTGCGCAGGGGAGTGACATGAACACTGAAGCTTTCTTT.

The chain combines TRBV19 with TRBJ2-7; D is perhaps TRBD1 (5 bases). Deletions cut 3 bases from V and 5 bases from J, with 17 bases between. Germline V gives CDR1 LNHDA, CDR2 SQIVND (reference sequence). The CDR3 loop spans 15 amino acids. As DNA, the CDR3 is TGTGCCAGTAGTATTAGTGGACAAAAATCCAACGAGCAGTACTTC. This sequence encodes CASSISGQKSNEQYF.

Judged by abundance, this clone is medium-sized (0.01 to 0.1%). Other DNA sequences in the same sample also yield this CDR3. CDR3 sequence (DNA): TGTGCCAGCAGTTTACCACGGGGTCAGCCCCAGCATTTT. It encodes CASSLPRGQPQHF. The V and J genes are TRBV28 and TRBJ1-5; D remains ambiguous. The CDR3 extends over 13 amino acids. V lost 2 bases to trimming and J lost 6 bases, with 8 bases between them. Germline CDR1 MDHEN, CDR2 SYDVKM.

The rearrangement joins TRBV27 to TRBJ2-5, with 7 bases identical to TRBD2. This CDR3 is 15 amino acids long. The germline V gene has CDR1 MNHEY and CDR2 SMNVEV (reference sequence). V was pared by 7 bases and J by 3 bases, with 11 bases of the junction left unmatched. CDR3 region: CASNLLGGREETQYF. The CDR3, as DNA: TGTGCCAGCAACCTACTAGGAGGGAGGGAAGAGACCCAGTACTTC.

In its sample, this clone was seen many times. The J gene is TRBJ2-7, the V gene TRBV4-1; D gene uncertain. Germline V CDR1 and CDR2: MGHRA, YSYEKL. V was cut by 0 bases and J by 1 base, with 10 bases left in between. The CDR3 consists of 15 residues. The CDR3 loop is CASSQEEHGSYEQYF. The DNA of the CDR3 is TGCGCCAGCAGCCAAGAAGAACATGGGTCCTACGAGCAGTACTTC.

This chain's CDR3 is CASSGPGTPYEQYF. The CDR3 DNA is TGCGCCAGCAGCGGCCCCGGGACACCCTACGAGCAGTACTTC. The gene calls are TRBV5-1 and TRBJ2-7, with TRBD1 as a possible D gene (6 bases). V lost 4 bases and J 2 bases, leaving 13 bases between the germline ends. CDR3 length: 14 amino acids. CDR1 is SGHRS, CDR2 YFSETQ, per germline.

The chain uses TRBV6-5 and TRBJ1-2; D is perhaps TRBD1 (5 bases). Germline loops: CDR1 MNHEY, CDR2 SVGAGI. V lost 6 bases and J 7 bases, leaving 18 bases between the germline ends. CDR3 length equals 14 residues. The CDR3, as DNA: TGTGCCAGCAGGTACCTGACAGCGGGTCGTGGCTACACCTTC. This gives the protein CASRYLTAGRGYTF.

This clone was detected many times. The rearrangement joins TRBV11-2 to TRBJ2-7; 9 bases are a match to TRBD1. The V gene's germline CDR1 is SGHAT and CDR2 FQNNGV. The CDR3 has 15 amino acids. V trimming: 5 bases; J trimming: 4 bases; junction bases outside the gene matches: 9. CDR3: CASSPTGGPFYEQYF. The DNA of the CDR3 is TGTGCCAGCAGCCCAACAGGGGGCCCTTTTTACGAGCAGTACTTC.

This clone turned up a few times. One junction end does not reproduce the germline sequence, and a read error may be involved. The V call is TRBV2, the J call TRBJ2-7; D remains ambiguous. There are 13 residues in the CDR3. CDR1 SNHLY and CDR2 FYNNEI come from the germline V gene. The CDR3 region is CDSSAVNYYEQYF. The CDR3 DNA reads TGTGACAGCAGTGCTGTCAACTACTACGAGCAGTACTTC.

This clone was seen at least ten times. The V call is TRBV4-3, the J call TRBJ1-2; tentative D call: TRBD1 (5 bases). Per the germline V gene, CDR1 is LGHNA and CDR2 is YSLEER. V lost 0 bases, J lost 6 bases, and 17 bases lay in between. The CDR3 is made up of 16 amino acids. This CDR3 reads CASSQDEGLIGDGYTF. In DNA, the CDR3 is TGCGCCAGCAGCCAAGACGAGGGACTGATCGGAGATGGCTACACCTTC.

This clone was seen at least ten times. This chain connects TRBV11-2 to TRBJ1-4, with 9 bases lining up with TRBD1. In germline, CDR1 is SGHAT, CDR2 FQNNGV. J gave up 4 bases and V 4 bases, and 4 bases lay outside the gene matches. The CDR3 consists of 15 residues. CDR3 bases: TGTGCCAGCAGCTGGGACAGGGCACTTAATGAAAAACTGTTTTTT. Amino acids: CASSWDRALNEKLFF.

CDR3 protein: CASSLTRDSPEAFF. As DNA, the CDR3 is TGTGCCAGCAGTCTCACCCGCGACAGTCCTGAAGCTTTCTTT. This sequence joins TRBV12-3 or TRBV12-4 and TRBJ1-1; possible D gene TRBD1, 5 bases. The CDR3 sequence is 14 residues long. V was pared by 5 bases and J by 6 bases, with 16 bases between.

This clone has a handful of counts. No conserved phenylalanine or tryptophan is present at the end of the CDR3, so a read error is the likely explanation. The DNA is omitted, as the CDR3 cannot be located on it reliably, and the CDR3 follows TCRdb's listing. The chain is built from TRBV12-3 or TRBV12-4 and TRBJ1-1; TRBD1 is taken as the D call from the table, unchecked against the DNA. With termini counted, the CDR3 has 14 amino acids. Here the CDR3 reads CASSPGSSKPESFS.

Within the sample, this clone is medium-sized. CDR3 DNA: TGTGCCACCCTACAGGGAAGCCAGCCCCAGCATTTT. The encoded protein is CATLQGSQPQHF. The chain carries TRBV28 and TRBJ1-5; TRBD1 is a possible D gene (6 bases). V lost 10 bases and J 7 bases, leaving 14 bases between the germline ends. The length of the CDR3 is 12 residues. The germline V gene has CDR1 MDHEN and CDR2 SYDVKM.

This clone was detected a few times. V is TRBV6-1 and J is TRBJ2-7; D tentatively fits TRBD1 or TRBD2 (5 bases each). Germline V gene sequence: CDR1 MNHNS, CDR2 SASEGT. Trimming removed 4 bases from V and 5 bases from J, with 18 bases in between. CDR3 length equals 15 residues. CDR3 DNA: TGTGCCAGCAGTGCCCGGGGCAGGGTTGAGGACGAGCAGTACTTC. Encoded protein: CASSARGRVEDEQYF.

The table lists this clone with many counts. The chain recombines TRBV11-2 with TRBJ2-3, with 10 positions matching TRBD1. Trimming cost V 5 bases and J 6 bases; bases outside gene matches: 8. The germline gives CDR1 SGHAT, CDR2 FQNNGV. The CDR3 is made up of 15 amino acids. The CDR3 DNA reads as TGTGCCAGCAGCCACAGACAGGGGGCAGCGGATACGCAGTATTTT. Encoded protein: CASSHRQGAADTQYF.

The sample holds many counts of this clone. The chain is built from TRBV11-2 and TRBJ2-7; D is ambiguous. Trimming removed 0 bases from V and 3 bases from J, with 9 bases in between. This CDR3 is built from 14 residues. Germline V gives CDR1 SGHAT, CDR2 FQNNGV. The CDR3 loop reads CASSLDIIYYEQYF. CDR3 coding DNA: TGTGCCAGCAGCTTAGACATTATATACTACGAGCAGTACTTC.

Note on this clone: At one boundary the junction diverges from the germline segment, which might be a read error. The chain has TRBV5-1 and TRBJ2-7; 8 bases line up with TRBD1. From germline, CDR1 is SGHRS and CDR2 YFSETQ. This CDR3 has 17 amino acids. CDR3 DNA sequence: TGCGCCAGCAGCTTTGGTCTACCGGGGACAGGTTCCTACGAGCAGCACTTC. This codes for CASSFGLPGTGSYEQHF.

This clone was observed many times. Additional DNA sequences in this sample encode the identical CDR3. V is TRBV29-1 and J is TRBJ2-3, with 7 bases fitting TRBD2. The CDR3 consists of 15 residues. With 7 bases clipped from V and 6 bases from J, the junction kept 16 bases outside the gene matches. Germline lookup yields CDR1 SQVTM and CDR2 ANQGSEA. CDR3 sequence: CSGGGLSIRRDTQYF. As DNA, the CDR3 is TGCAGCGGGGGGGGACTAAGCATTCGCAGGGATACGCAGTATTTT.

This clone has a handful of counts. The chain carries TRBV7-2 and TRBJ1-4, with D possibly being TRBD1 (6 bases). Trimming left V 5 bases short and J 7 bases short, with 11 bases between. CDR3 length: 13 amino acids. Per germline, CDR1 SGHTA and CDR2 FQGNSA. The CDR3 sequence: CASSPTGSEKLFF. Here the CDR3 DNA reads TGTGCCAGCAGCCCCACAGGGAGTGAAAAACTGTTTTTT.

The sample holds many counts of this clone. The V call is TRBV19, the J call TRBJ1-5; 8 bases agree with TRBD1. The V segment lost 6 bases and the J segment 3 bases; nucleotides outside the gene matches: 7. Germline CDR1 reads LNHDA; CDR2 reads SQIVND (reference sequence). This CDR3 has 15 amino acids. The CDR3 loop reads CASRPGQGYNQPQHF. As DNA, the CDR3 is TGTGCCAGTAGACCAGGACAGGGCTACAATCAGCCCCAGCATTTT.

This clone has at least ten counts. The V gene is TRBV20-1, the J gene TRBJ1-2; 7 bases line up with TRBD1. The length of the CDR3 is 16 residues. With 3 bases clipped from V and 7 bases from J, the junction kept 17 bases outside the gene matches. From germline, CDR1 is DFQATT and CDR2 SNEGSKA (reference sequence). CDR3 protein: CSARIPGGGNRGGYTF. The CDR3, as DNA: TGCAGTGCTAGGATTCCAGGGGGGGGGAATAGGGGTGGCTACACCTTC.

This clone was found many times. The CDR3 reads CASSLGPGTEAFF. The CDR3 DNA reads as TGTGCCAGCAGTTTAGGCCCAGGGACCGAAGCTTTCTTT. The chain couples TRBV12-3 or TRBV12-4 to TRBJ1-1; perhaps TRBD1 as D (5 bases). V lost 1 base, J lost 8 bases, and 11 bases lay in between. This CDR3 is 13 amino acids long.

This clone occurred many times. The same CDR3 also results from other DNA sequences found in this sample. The chain links TRBV12-5 to TRBJ2-1, with a tentative D call TRBD2 (5 bases). The germline V and J ends were trimmed by 9 bases and 0 bases, with 21 bases remaining between them. This CDR3 is 17 amino acids long. Germline V CDR1 and CDR2: LGHNT, FRNRAP. CDR3 amino acids: CASGLAPRASSYNEQFF. The DNA of the CDR3 is TGTGCTAGCGGTCTCGCCCCGCGGGCAAGCTCCTACAATGAGCAGTTCTTC.

This clone was recorded many times. The V call is TRBV5-1, the J call TRBJ1-1; D unresolved. The V end was cut by 0 bases, the J end by 0 bases, with 6 bases between. The germline V gene has CDR1 SGHRS and CDR2 YFSETQ. This CDR3 has 14 amino acids. Written as DNA, the CDR3 is TGCGCCAGCAGCTTGGCCGGGATGAACACTGAAGCTTTCTTT. Amino acids: CASSLAGMNTEAFF.

This clone was picked up many times. The chain employs TRBV12-3 or TRBV12-4 and TRBJ2-1; TRBD2 might be the D (5 bases). Trimming pared 5 bases from V and 10 bases from J, leaving 12 bases between. The CDR3 is 12 amino acids. In nucleotides, the CDR3 is TGTGCCAGCAGTCCCCTCGGGAACGAGCAGTTCTTC. Encoded protein: CASSPLGNEQFF.

This clone was recorded at least ten times. CDR3 DNA: TGCAGTGCTATTCCAGCGAGAGGATCCTACGAGCAGTACTTC. The encoded protein is CSAIPARGSYEQYF. The chain carries TRBV20-1 and TRBJ2-7; D unclear. V was shortened by 4 bases and J by 1 base, with 14 bases between the two germline ends. This CDR3 spans 14 amino acids. CDR1 and CDR2 from the germline V gene are DFQATT and SNEGSKA (reference sequence).

This clone was counted at least ten times. The gene calls are TRBV4-1 and TRBJ2-7, with a possible D match to TRBD1 (5 bases). This CDR3 is 16 amino acids long. V lost 1 base to trimming and J lost 6 bases, with 19 bases between them. Germline CDR1 reads MGHRA; CDR2 reads YSYEKL. CDR3 DNA: TGCGCCAGCAGCCAAGGGCCCTGGACAAGCCCTGCCGAGCAGTACTTC. Protein sequence: CASSQGPWTSPAEQYF.

Ten or more counts support this clone. The gene calls are TRBV12-3 or TRBV12-4 and TRBJ1-5, with a weak D call TRBD1 (5 bases). The CDR3 has 15 residues. V was pared by 5 bases and J by 0 bases, with 11 bases between. CDR3 nucleotides: TGTGCCAGCAGTGCAGGGCCCTATAGCAATCAGCCCCAGCATTTT. Its protein product is CASSAGPYSNQPQHF.